This T cell receptor beta chain derives from a study of shared clonotypes between healthy human individuals. Study overall: Donors were a couple of women and three men aged 18 to 49. Donors had three CD4 naive, three CD4 memory, two CD8 naive and one CD8 memory plate apiece.

Germline V gives CDR1 KGHSH, CDR2 LQKENI. The CDR3 is 12 residues long. With 5 bases removed from V and 0 bases from J, the gap between germline ends came to 5 bases. Study processing details: ImmunoSEQ output lacked quality scores and full-length reads, limiting matched filtering. The data were produced by immunoSEQ multiplex PCR, yet TCRdb's version contains in-frame clones alone and is incomplete. V and J calls and clone size are those listed in that table; D and trimming were worked out from the DNA. Of 2 million to 2.5 million clones in the sample, 93% were seen once. CD4+ cell separation produced CD45RA+ naive and CD45RA-negative memory subsets.

The source is a man younger than 35 in good health. Some clones in this sample may be carry-over from other donors' samples. The chain carries TRBV18 and TRBJ2-7; no reliable D call. Sequencing was done on a sample of naive CD4+ T cells from PBMCs. Indicated subset: CD45RA+ positively selected. The CDR3 region is CASSYGSYEQYF. The CDR3 DNA sequence: TGTGCCAGCTCATATGGCTCCTACGAGCAGTACTTC.